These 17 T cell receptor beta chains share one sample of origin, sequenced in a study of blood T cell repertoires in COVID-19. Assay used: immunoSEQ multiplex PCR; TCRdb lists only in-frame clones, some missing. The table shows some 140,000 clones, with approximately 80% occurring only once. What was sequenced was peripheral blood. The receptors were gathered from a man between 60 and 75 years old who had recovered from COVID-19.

The CDR3 bases are TGTGCCAGCAGTTCGAGACTAGCGGGGGGGCTGAATGAGCAGTTCTTC. Amino acids: CASSSRLAGGLNEQFF. This chain connects TRBV28 to TRBJ2-1; 14 bases are shared with TRBD2. V lost 4 bases to trimming and J lost 7 bases; unmatched junction nucleotides: 6. The CDR3 loop spans 16 amino acids. From germline, CDR1 is MDHEN and CDR2 SYDVKM.

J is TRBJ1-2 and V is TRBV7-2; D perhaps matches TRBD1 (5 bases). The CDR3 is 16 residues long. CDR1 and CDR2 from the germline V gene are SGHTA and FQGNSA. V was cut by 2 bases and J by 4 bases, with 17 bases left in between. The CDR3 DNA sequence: TGTGCCAGCAGCTTAAACGCCGCACAGGCCTCCTATGGCTACACCTTC. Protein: CASSLNAAQASYGYTF. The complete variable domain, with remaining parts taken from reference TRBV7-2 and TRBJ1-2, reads GAGVSQSPSNKVTEKGKDVELRCDPISGHTALYWYRQSLGQGLEFLIYFQGNSAPDKSGLPSDRFSAERTGGSVSTLTIQRTQQEDSAVYLCASSLNAAQASYGYTFGSGTRLTVV.

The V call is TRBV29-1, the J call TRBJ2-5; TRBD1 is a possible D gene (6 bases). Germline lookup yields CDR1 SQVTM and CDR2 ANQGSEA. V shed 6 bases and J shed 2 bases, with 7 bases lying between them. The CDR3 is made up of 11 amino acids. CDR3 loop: CSVGQQETQYF. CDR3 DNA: TGCAGCGTAGGACAGCAAGAGACCCAGTACTTC. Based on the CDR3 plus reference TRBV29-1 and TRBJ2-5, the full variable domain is SAVISQKPSRDICQRGTSLTIQCQVDSQVTMMFWYRQQPGQSLTLIATANQGSEATYESGFVIDKFPISRPNLTFSTLTVSNMSPEDSSIYLCSVGQQETQYFGPGTRLLVL.

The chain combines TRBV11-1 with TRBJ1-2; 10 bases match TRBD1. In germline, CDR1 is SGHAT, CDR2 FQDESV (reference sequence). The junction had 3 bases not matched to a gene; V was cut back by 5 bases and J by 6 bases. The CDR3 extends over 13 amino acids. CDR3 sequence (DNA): TGTGCCAGCAGCCCGGGACAGGGGAATGGCTACACCTTC. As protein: CASSPGQGNGYTF.

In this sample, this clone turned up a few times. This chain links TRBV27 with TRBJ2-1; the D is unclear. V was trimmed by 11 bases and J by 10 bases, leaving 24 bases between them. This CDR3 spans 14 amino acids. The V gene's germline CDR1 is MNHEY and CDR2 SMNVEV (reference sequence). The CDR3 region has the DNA TGTGCCGTACAATCGACCAGAGGATCAGCGGAGCAGTTCTTC. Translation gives CAVQSTRGSAEQFF.

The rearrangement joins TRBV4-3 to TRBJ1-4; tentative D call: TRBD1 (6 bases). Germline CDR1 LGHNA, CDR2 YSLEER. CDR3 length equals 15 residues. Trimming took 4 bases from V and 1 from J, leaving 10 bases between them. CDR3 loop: CASSRQGLTNEKLFF. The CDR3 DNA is TGCGCCAGCAGCCGTCAGGGGTTAACTAATGAAAAACTGTTTTTT.

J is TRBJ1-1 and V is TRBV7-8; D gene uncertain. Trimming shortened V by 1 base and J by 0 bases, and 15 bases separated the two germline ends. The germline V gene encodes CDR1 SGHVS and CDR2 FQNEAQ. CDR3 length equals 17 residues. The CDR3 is CASSLVVRAFMNTEAFF. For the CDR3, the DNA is TGTGCCAGCAGCTTAGTTGTCCGAGCCTTCATGAACACTGAAGCTTTCTTT. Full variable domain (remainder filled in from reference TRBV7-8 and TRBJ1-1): GAGVSQSPRYKVAKRGQDVALRCDPISGHVSLFWYQQALGQGPEFLTYFQNEAQLDKSGLPSDRFFAERPEGSVSTLKIQRTQQEDSAVYLCASSLVVRAFMNTEAFFGQGTRLTVV.

The CDR3 coding sequence is TGTGCCAGCAGTTCCACAGGGGGCGCGAGGTCTTCACCCCTCCACTTT. Protein: CASSSTGGARSSPLHF. V usage is TRBV2 and J usage is TRBJ1-6; 9 bases line up with TRBD1. CDR3 length: 16 residues. Per the germline V gene, CDR1 is SNHLY and CDR2 is FYNNEI. V was clipped by 5 bases and J by 9 bases; unmatched bases: 11.

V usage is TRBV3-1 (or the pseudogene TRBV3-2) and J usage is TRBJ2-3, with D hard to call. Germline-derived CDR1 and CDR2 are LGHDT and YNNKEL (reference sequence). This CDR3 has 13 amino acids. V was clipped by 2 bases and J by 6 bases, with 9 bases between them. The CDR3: CASSQSRSDTQYF. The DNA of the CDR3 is TGTGCCAGCAGCCAATCGAGATCGGATACGCAGTATTTT.

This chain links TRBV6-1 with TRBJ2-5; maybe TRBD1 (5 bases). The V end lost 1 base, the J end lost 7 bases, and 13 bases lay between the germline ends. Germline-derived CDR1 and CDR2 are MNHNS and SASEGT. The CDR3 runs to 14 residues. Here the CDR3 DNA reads TGTGCCAGCAGTGAAGTACCGCAGGGTGGGACCCAGTACTTC. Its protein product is CASSEVPQGGTQYF.

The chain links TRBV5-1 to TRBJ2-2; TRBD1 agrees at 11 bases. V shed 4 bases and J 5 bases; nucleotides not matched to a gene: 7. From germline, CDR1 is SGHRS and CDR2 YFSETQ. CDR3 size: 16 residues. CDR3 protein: CASSPWTGGATGELFF. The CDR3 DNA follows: TGCGCCAGCAGCCCGTGGACAGGGGGCGCAACCGGGGAGCTGTTTTTT.

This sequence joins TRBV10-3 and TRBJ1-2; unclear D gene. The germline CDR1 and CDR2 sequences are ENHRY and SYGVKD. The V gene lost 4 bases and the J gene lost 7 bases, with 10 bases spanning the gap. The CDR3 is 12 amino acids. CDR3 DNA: TGTGCCATCAGTGGGACGGGGAGTGGCTACACCTTC. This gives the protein CAISGTGSGYTF.

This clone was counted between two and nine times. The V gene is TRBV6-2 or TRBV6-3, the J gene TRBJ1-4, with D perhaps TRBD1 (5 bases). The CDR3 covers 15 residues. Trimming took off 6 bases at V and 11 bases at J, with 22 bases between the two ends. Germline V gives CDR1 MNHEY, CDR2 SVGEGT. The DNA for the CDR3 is TGTGCCAGCAGCCCTGGGCGACAGCGTATCAGGAAACTGTTTTTT. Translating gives CASSPGRQRIRKLFF.

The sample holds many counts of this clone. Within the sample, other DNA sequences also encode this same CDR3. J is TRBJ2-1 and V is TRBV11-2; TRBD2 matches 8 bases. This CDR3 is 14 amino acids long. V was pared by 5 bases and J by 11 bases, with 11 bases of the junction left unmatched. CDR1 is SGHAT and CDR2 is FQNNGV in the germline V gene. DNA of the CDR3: TGTGCCAGCAGCGTGAGGGGGGCGGGGGGCCAGCAGTTCTTC. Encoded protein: CASSVRGAGGQQFF. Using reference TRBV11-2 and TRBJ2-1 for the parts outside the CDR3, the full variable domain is EAGVAQSPRYKIIEKRQSVAFWCNPISGHATLYWYQQILGQGPKLLIQFQNNGVVDDSQLPKDRFSAERLKGVDSTLKIQPAKLEDSAVYLCASSVRGAGGQQFFGPGTRLTVL.

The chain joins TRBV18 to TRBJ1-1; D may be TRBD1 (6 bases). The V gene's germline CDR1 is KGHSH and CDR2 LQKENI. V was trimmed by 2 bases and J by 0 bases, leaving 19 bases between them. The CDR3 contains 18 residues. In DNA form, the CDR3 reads TGTGCCAGCTCACCAAGGGAGGGGAGGGGGGCCCTGAACACTGAAGCTTTCTTT. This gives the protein CASSPREGRGALNTEAFF.

The CDR3 nucleotides read TGCGCCAGCAGAGAGGGTAACTATGGCTACACCTTC. Translated: CASREGNYGYTF. The chain combines TRBV5-1 with TRBJ1-2; D is uncertain. CDR1 SGHRS and CDR2 YFSETQ come from the germline V gene. The CDR3 covers 12 residues. Trimming took off 5 bases at V and 1 base at J, with 6 bases between the two ends.

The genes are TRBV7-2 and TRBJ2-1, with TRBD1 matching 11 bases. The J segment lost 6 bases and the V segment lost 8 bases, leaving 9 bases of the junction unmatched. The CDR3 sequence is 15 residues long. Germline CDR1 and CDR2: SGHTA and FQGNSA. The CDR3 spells CASHPGDRGFNEQFF. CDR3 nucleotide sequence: TGTGCCAGCCATCCGGGGGACAGGGGGTTCAATGAGCAGTTCTTC.